The rows below give T cell receptor beta chains drawn from one sample of a study of blood T cell repertoires in COVID-19. Here immunoSEQ multiplex PCR was the method, and the copy in TCRdb shows in-frame clones only, minus some. The repertoire consists of 81,000 or so clones, with roughly 90% occurring once and the leading ten covering around 12%. The specimen was peripheral blood. These receptors were obtained from a man in his 70s with active or convalescent COVID-19. CDR3s include the opening cysteine and the closing phenylalanine or tryptophan. D genes are given only for firm matches. Expanded clones get a size class; other rows say once, few or many, or leave the size out.

>TRBJ1-1|TRBV7-8|.|.
CASSAGVNTEAFF
TGTGCCAGCAGCGCCGGGGTGAACACTGAAGCTTTCTTT
>TRBJ2-5|TRBV3-1/TRBV3-2|.|.
CASSQGVSGRETQYF
TGTGCCAGCAGCCAAGGGGTTTCAGGTCGAGAGACCCAGTACTTC
>TRBJ1-5|TRBV15|.|once
CATSRAGGHQRSNQPQHF
TGTGCCACCAGTCGCGCGGGGGGTCATCAGAGGAGCAATCAGCCCCAGCATTTT
>TRBJ2-7|TRBV19|TRBD1|.
CASRRTGGYEQYF
TGTGCCAGTAGGCGGACAGGCGGCTACGAGCAGTACTTC
>TRBJ1-2|TRBV5-1|TRBD1|.
CASSPGQGGYGYTF
TGCGCCAGCAGCCCGGGACAGGGGGGATATGGCTACACCTTC
>TRBJ2-7|TRBV7-9|TRBD2|few
CASSLEAGVREQYF
TGTGCCAGCAGCTTAGAAGCGGGGGTTCGCGAGCAGTACTTC
>TRBJ1-1|TRBV5-6|.|.
CASSPDSANTEAFF
TGTGCCAGCAGCCCTGACAGCGCGAACACTGAAGCTTTCTTT
>TRBJ2-3|TRBV5-4|.|.
CASSAEGRGVDTQYF
TGTGCCAGCAGCGCGGAGGGTAGAGGCGTAGATACGCAGTATTTT
>TRBJ1-6|TRBV5-1|TRBD1|.
CASSTTGGNSPLHF
TGCGCCAGCAGCACTACAGGGGGTAACTCACCCCTCCACTTT
>TRBJ2-1|TRBV4-2|TRBD2|.
CASSPSGGTYNEQFF
TGTGCCAGCAGCCCTAGCGGGGGGACCTACAATGAGCAGTTCTTC
>TRBJ1-2|TRBV5-8|.|.
CASSLRGYAGANYGYTF
TGTGCCAGCAGCTTGAGGGGTTATGCAGGGGCTAACTATGGCTACACCTTC
>TRBJ2-7|TRBV4-1|.|.
CASSPSGWYEQYF
TGCGCCAGCAGCCCCTCGGGTTGGTACGAGCAGTACTTC
>TRBJ1-2|TRBV19|TRBD1|few
CASGRQGGGYTF
TGTGCCAGTGGGCGACAGGGCGGCGGCTACACCTTC
>TRBJ1-1|TRBV5-1|.|.
CASSLVGDWTEAFF
TGCGCCAGCAGCTTGGTAGGGGATTGGACTGAAGCTTTCTTT
>TRBJ2-7|TRBV4-3|.|.
CASSQDKTDRGEQYF
TGCGCCAGCAGCCAAGATAAGACGGATAGAGGAGAGCAGTACTTC
>TRBJ1-6|TRBV10-3|TRBD1|.
CAISDSGGMSFSYNSPLHF
TGTGCCATCAGTGACTCAGGGGGCATGTCATTTTCCTATAATTCACCCCTCCACTTT
>TRBJ2-5|TRBV5-1|TRBD2|.
CASSGSSGGAPETQYF
TGCGCCAGCAGCGGATCTAGCGGGGGGGCCCCAGAGACCCAGTACTTC
>TRBJ1-3|TRBV30|.|few
CAWSRDFGQGGNTIYF
TGTGCCTGGAGTAGAGATTTCGGGCAGGGAGGAAACACCATATATTTT
>TRBJ1-5|TRBV6-1|.|.
CASSEAGAGNQPQHF
TGTGCCAGCAGTGAAGCGGGGGCCGGCAATCAGCCCCAGCATTTT
>TRBJ1-6|TRBV30|.|.
CAWAADNNSPLHF
TGTGCCTGGGCAGCTGACAACAATTCACCCCTCCACTTT
>TRBJ2-7|TRBV14|.|.
CASSVGPYEQYF
TGTGCCAGCAGTGTCGGTCCCTACGAGCAGTACTTC
>TRBJ2-5|TRBV5-4|.|.
CASSSPLETQYF
TGTGCCAGCAGCTCCCCCTTAGAGACCCAGTACTTC
>TRBJ2-2|TRBV28|.|.
CATLNRQGGIGELFF
TGTGCCACCTTGAATCGGCAGGGCGGGATCGGGGAGCTGTTTTTT
>TRBJ1-1|TRBV28|.|.
CASSPAHREGTEAFF
TGTGCCAGCAGTCCCGCTCACAGGGAGGGCACTGAAGCTTTCTTT
>TRBJ2-1|TRBV25-1|.|.
CASSNHRGYNEQFF
TGTGCCAGCAGTAATCATCGGGGATACAATGAGCAGTTCTTC
>TRBJ2-5|TRBV2|.|.
CASSTLEETQYF
TGTGCCAGCAGTACCCTAGAAGAGACCCAGTACTTC
>TRBJ2-1|TRBV5-1|TRBD1|.
CASSKRQGTSYNEQFF
TGCGCCAGCAGCAAACGACAGGGAACTTCCTACAATGAGCAGTTCTTC
>TRBJ2-7|TRBV10-3|.|.
CAISEFEGTDEQYF
TGTGCCATCAGTGAGTTCGAGGGTACCGACGAGCAGTACTTC
>TRBJ2-1|TRBV7-9|TRBD2|.
CASSFLAGGPYNEQFF
TGTGCCAGCAGCTTCCTAGCGGGGGGCCCTTACAATGAGCAGTTCTTC
>TRBJ2-1|TRBV5-1|TRBD1|.
CASSVGPRGQGGGEQFF
TGCGCCAGCAGCGTAGGCCCCCGGGGACAGGGGGGTGGTGAGCAGTTCTTC
>TRBJ1-2|TRBV12-3/TRBV12-4|TRBD1|.
CASSPDRGQGYTF
TGTGCCAGCAGTCCAGACAGGGGGCAAGGCTACACCTTC
>TRBJ2-5|TRBV30|.|once
CAWSVSSGVGQYF
TGTGCCTGGAGTGTCTCTTCAGGGGTTGGCCAGTACTTC
>TRBJ1-6|TRBV9|TRBD1|once
CASSVTGLNSPLHF
TGTGCCAGCAGCGTGACAGGGTTGAATTCACCCCTCCACTTT
>TRBJ1-3|TRBV3-1/TRBV3-2|.|once
CASSQGRGASGNTIYF
TGTGCCAGCAGCCAAGGGCGAGGTGCCTCTGGAAACACCATATATTTT
>TRBJ2-1|TRBV9|.|once
CASSVHLSSYNEQFF
TGTGCCAGCAGCGTACACTTAAGCTCCTACAATGAGCAGTTCTTC
>TRBJ2-3|TRBV7-8|.|.
CASSLGRGGVTDTQYF
TGTGCCAGCAGCTTAGGTCGAGGGGGGGTGACAGATACGCAGTATTTT
>TRBJ1-2|TRBV12-5|.|few
CASAKDTNYGYTF
TGTGCTAGTGCCAAGGACACTAACTATGGCTACACCTTC
>TRBJ1-4|TRBV2|.|.
CASRAREANEKLFF
TGTGCCAGCAGGGCGAGAGAGGCTAATGAAAAACTGTTTTTT
>TRBJ1-2|TRBV29-1|.|.
CSASSGGYGYTF
TGCAGCGCCAGCTCCGGGGGTTATGGCTACACCTTC
>TRBJ2-1|TRBV7-3|.|.
CASTSGQPGNNEQFF
TGTGCCAGCACGTCCGGACAGCCGGGGAACAATGAGCAGTTCTTC
>TRBJ1-6|TRBV5-6|TRBD1|.
CASSLGQGSYNSPLHF
TGTGCCAGCAGCTTGGGACAGGGTTCCTATAATTCACCCCTCCACTTT
>TRBJ1-2|TRBV5-5|TRBD1|.
CASRLQGSYGYTF
TGTGCCAGTAGACTACAGGGGTCCTATGGCTACACCTTC
>TRBJ1-1|TRBV4-1|.|.
CASSQDYVNTEAFF
TGCGCCAGCAGCCAAGACTACGTGAACACTGAAGCTTTCTTT
>TRBJ1-1|TRBV6-4|.|.
CASNRDTMGNTEAFF
TGTGCCAGCAACCGGGACACCATGGGGAACACTGAAGCTTTCTTT
>TRBJ2-7|TRBV19|.|.
CASRPSDSLYEQYF
TGTGCCAGTAGGCCCTCGGATAGCCTCTACGAGCAGTACTTC
>TRBJ1-4|TRBV27|.|.
CASSSQGFTNEKLFF
TGTGCCAGCAGTTCCCAGGGTTTCACTAATGAAAAACTGTTTTTT
>TRBJ2-7|TRBV7-2|TRBD2|.
CASSFPSGAPTPPYEQYF
TGTGCCAGCAGCTTCCCTAGCGGGGCCCCCACTCCTCCCTACGAGCAGTACTTC
>TRBJ2-7|TRBV18|TRBD2|few
CASSPPGRAEQYF
TGTGCCAGCTCACCACCCGGGAGGGCAGAGCAGTACTTC
>TRBJ2-5|TRBV5-1|.|.
CASSLARAPPQETQYF
TGCGCCAGCAGCTTGGCGCGGGCGCCCCCACAAGAGACCCAGTACTTC
>TRBJ1-1|TRBV6-5|.|.
CASNLIAFGTEAFF
TGTGCCAGCAATCTTATCGCGTTCGGGACTGAAGCTTTCTTT
>TRBJ2-7|TRBV4-1|TRBD2|.
CASSRGGAGSYEQYF
TGCGCCAGCAGTCGCGGGGGGGCCGGCTCCTACGAGCAGTACTTC
>TRBJ1-6|TRBV18|TRBD1|.
CASAPGQNNSPLHF
TGTGCCAGCGCCCCGGGACAGAATAATTCACCCCTCCACTTT
>TRBJ1-3|TRBV11-3|.|.
CASAEEGKTSGNTIYF
TGTGCCAGCGCGGAGGAGGGGAAGACCTCTGGAAACACCATATATTTT
>TRBJ2-2|TRBV24-1|.|.
CATSVGGRSWDTGELFF
TGTGCCACCAGTGTTGGGGGCCGGTCCTGGGACACCGGGGAGCTGTTTTTT
>TRBJ2-3|TRBV28|TRBD2|.
CASSYRTSVIKDTQYF
TGTGCCAGCAGCTACCGGACTAGCGTCATAAAAGATACGCAGTATTTT